This TCR beta chain stems from a study of blood T cell repertoires in COVID-19. CDR1 is MNHEY, CDR2 SMNVEV, per germline (reference sequence). CDR3 length: 15 amino acids. With 3 bases removed from V and 1 base from J, the gap between germline ends came to 7 bases. Here immunoSEQ multiplex PCR was the method, and the copy in TCRdb shows in-frame clones only, minus some. The sample yields about 300,000 clones, 85% seen once. This clone has more than one count but fewer than ten. Participant-given clinical history determined each cohort assignment. The receptor was derived from a woman aged 25 to 45 who had been exposed to COVID-19. The chain has TRBV27 and TRBJ2-6; D not resolved. Specimen: PBMCs or T cells enriched from blood (not recorded which). The CDR3 reads CASSFWASGANVLTF. CDR3 DNA: TGTGCCAGCAGTTTTTGGGCTTCTGGGGCCAACGTCCTGACTTTC.